The clone carrying this TCR beta chain was seen ten or more times. Its antigen is unidentified. Germline-derived CDR1 and CDR2 are KGHSH and LQKENI. The ends were cut back, 2 bases at V and 0 bases at J, with 13 bases in the middle. This CDR3 is built from 16 residues. This record belongs to a study of T cells after yellow fever vaccination. Researchers made TCR cDNA using 5'RACE template switching, and this step added a universal primer site and UMIs. TCRdb redid the calling of the 5' RACE reads with MiXCR, one entry per CDR3 protein. The table shows some 350,000 distinct CDR3 sequences, with around 6.4% occurring only once. General study findings and limits: A large majority of primary-vaccination clones showed up again after the booster (approximately 95% CD4, 75% to 90% CD8).

This TCR came from a man in his thirties or forties who received the YFV17D yellow fever vaccine. The rearrangement uses TRBV18 and TRBJ1-1, with unresolved D. Sample: PBMCs, taken 5 days after the yellow fever booster vaccination. The CDR3 DNA is TGTGCCAGCTCACCAAGCCAGATGGGATTGAACACTGAAGCTTTCTTT. The encoded protein is CASSPSQMGLNTEAFF.